Following are 5 T cell receptor beta chains from one sample sequenced in a study of blood T cell repertoires in COVID-19. Libraries were prepared by immunoSEQ multiplex PCR; TCRdb keeps only in-frame clonotypes and omits some of them. The profile shows 250,000 or so clones, about 83% of them singletons. Sequencing was done on a sample of peripheral blood. All receptors derive from a man aged 25 to 40 who had recovered from COVID-19.

This chain uses TRBV6-1 with TRBJ2-7; unclear D gene. The CDR3 contains 18 residues. With 1 base removed from V and 3 bases from J, the gap between germline ends came to 22 bases. Germline lookup yields CDR1 MNHNS and CDR2 SASEGT. In nucleotides, the CDR3 is TGTGCCAGCAGTGAAGGAAGCGCGTCAGCCCTCCGCAGCTACGAGCAGTACTTC. It yields the protein CASSEGSASALRSYEQYF.

The chain has TRBV11-2 and TRBJ2-3; 7 bases match TRBD1. CDR1 is SGHAT, CDR2 FQNNGV, per germline. The CDR3 loop spans 14 amino acids. Trimming at V came to 7 bases and at J to 4 bases, leaving 8 bases not matched to a gene. The CDR3 sequence: CASILDRWPDTQYF. CDR3 bases: TGTGCCAGCATTCTGGACAGGTGGCCAGATACGCAGTATTTT.

This chain uses TRBV14 with TRBJ1-3, with no clear D. Germline values: CDR1 SGHDN, CDR2 FVKESK. There are 12 residues in the CDR3. The ends were cut back, 2 bases at V and 5 bases at J, with 4 bases in the middle. CDR3 region: CASSQYRNTIYF. CDR3 nucleotides: TGTGCCAGCAGCCAATATAGAAACACCATATATTTT.

The V gene is TRBV12-3 or TRBV12-4, the J gene TRBJ1-4, with D uncertain. V was clipped by 6 bases and J by 8 bases, with 10 bases between them. This CDR3 is built from 12 residues. The CDR3 region is CASSRVLEKLFF. CDR3 in DNA: TGTGCCAGCAGCCGAGTTCTCGAAAAACTGTTTTTT.

The chain joins TRBV4-2 to TRBJ1-4; TRBD1 aligns across 10 bases. Germline CDR1 reads LGHNA; CDR2 reads YNFKEQ. This CDR3 contains 17 residues. Trimming removed 2 bases from V and 7 bases from J; junction bases left unmatched: 10. CDR3 sequence (DNA): TGTGCCAGCAGCCAAAGTCGGGACAGGGGACGGGTTGAAAAACTGTTTTTT. Translation gives CASSQSRDRGRVEKLFF.